Listed below are T cell receptor beta chains from one sample, sequenced in a study of tumor and adjacent non-tumor tissue in lung cancer. One entry per CDR3 protein results from TCRdb running MiXCR on the multiplex PCR reads. The data contain approximately 100,000 distinct CDR3 sequences, roughly 80% of them seen just once; the ten biggest clones take up about 40%. The source material was lung tumor tissue. These receptors originate from a woman in her sixties with non-small cell lung cancer. The CDR3 runs from the conserved cysteine through the conserved F or W. The order of the fields is D gene, J gene, clone size, V gene, CDR3 protein, CDR3 DNA. The D gene is left open where the match is weak. A row's size may be missing; if present it is once, few, many or a size class.

D gene: -
J gene: TRBJ2-7
clone size: -
V gene: TRBV11-2
CDR3 protein: CASSLMTNRQYF
CDR3 DNA: TGTGCCAGCAGCCTGATGACGAATAGGCAGTACTTC

D gene: -
J gene: TRBJ2-1
clone size: -
V gene: TRBV6-2/TRBV6-3
CDR3 protein: CASSYSGRIVSYHEQFF
CDR3 DNA: TGTGCCAGCAGTTATTCGGGCAGGATCGTGTCCTACCATGAACAGTTCTTC

D gene: TRBD2
J gene: TRBJ2-3
clone size: -
V gene: TRBV4-3
CDR3 protein: CASSQGTSGADTQFF
CDR3 DNA: TGCGCCAGCAGCCAAGGGACAAGCGGGGCAGATACACAGTTTTTT

D gene: -
J gene: TRBJ2-2
clone size: -
V gene: TRBV11-1
CDR3 protein: CVSSLEQVTGELCF
CDR3 DNA: TGTGTCAGCAGCTTGGAACAGGTCACCGGTGAGCTGTGTTTT

D gene: TRBD1
J gene: TRBJ2-6
clone size: many
V gene: TRBV12-3/TRBV12-4
CDR3 protein: CASSPDRGTTGANVLTF
CDR3 DNA: TGTGCCAGCAGCCCGGACAGGGGAACGACTGGGGCCAACGTCCTGACTTTC

D gene: -
J gene: TRBJ2-7
clone size: -
V gene: TRBV11-3
CDR3 protein: CASSLDTVTYDQYF
CDR3 DNA: TGCGCCAGCAGCTTAGATACGGTAACCTACGATCAGTACTTC

D gene: TRBD2
J gene: TRBJ2-6
clone size: -
V gene: TRBV20-1
CDR3 protein: CSGGGSGANVLTF
CDR3 DNA: TGCAGTGGGGGAGGGAGTGGAGCCAACGTCCTGACTTTC

D gene: -
J gene: TRBJ2-7
clone size: few
V gene: TRBV10-3
CDR3 protein: CATKGQAKNEQYF
CDR3 DNA: TGTGCCACCAAGGGACAAGCGAAAAACGAGCAGTACTTC

D gene: -
J gene: TRBJ2-7
clone size: -
V gene: TRBV20-1
CDR3 protein: CSVSGQTREQYF
CDR3 DNA: TGTAGTGTTAGCGGACAAACGAGGGAGCAGTACTTC

D gene: -
J gene: TRBJ2-1
clone size: -
V gene: TRBV20-1
CDR3 protein: CSARDPADSYNEQFF
CDR3 DNA: TGCAGTGCTAGAGATCCGGCTGACTCCTACAATGAGCAGTTCTTC

D gene: TRBD2
J gene: TRBJ2-7
clone size: -
V gene: TRBV11-1
CDR3 protein: CVGSLTSGRAREQYF
CDR3 DNA: TGTGTCGGCAGCTTAACCAGCGGGAGGGCCCGCGAGCAGTACTTC

D gene: -
J gene: TRBJ2-3
clone size: few
V gene: TRBV4-1
CDR3 protein: CASSPRSTWSGADTQYF
CDR3 DNA: TGCGCCAGCAGCCCTAGATCAACATGGAGTGGCGCAGATACGCAGTATTTT

D gene: -
J gene: TRBJ1-6
clone size: -
V gene: TRBV11-2
CDR3 protein: CASSLAVGVNSALHF
CDR3 DNA: TGTGCCAGCAGCTTAGCCGTAGGCGTGAATTCAGCCCTCCACTTT

D gene: TRBD2
J gene: TRBJ2-7
clone size: -
V gene: TRBV20-1
CDR3 protein: CSALLAGGLTEQYF
CDR3 DNA: TGCAGTGCTTTACTAGCGGGGGGCCTGACTGAGCAGTACTTC

D gene: -
J gene: TRBJ2-4
clone size: -
V gene: TRBV6-1
CDR3 protein: CASRAQDGNIHYF
CDR3 DNA: TGTGCCAGCAGGGCCCAGGACGGAAACATTCATTACTTC

D gene: TRBD2
J gene: TRBJ2-2
clone size: -
V gene: TRBV20-1
CDR3 protein: CSARVTSGVAAGTGELFF
CDR3 DNA: TGCAGTGCTAGAGTCACTAGCGGGGTGGCCGCGGGCACCGGGGAGCTGTTTTTT

D gene: -
J gene: TRBJ2-1
clone size: -
V gene: TRBV20-1
CDR3 protein: CSAPQGHGPHEQFF
CDR3 DNA: TGCAGTGCACCACAGGGACATGGGCCCCATGAGCAGTTCTTC

D gene: -
J gene: TRBJ2-1
clone size: -
V gene: TRBV20-1
CDR3 protein: CSALATGGKQNEQFF
CDR3 DNA: TGCAGTGCCCTTGCGACTGGCGGGAAACAAAATGAGCAGTTCTTC

D gene: TRBD1
J gene: TRBJ2-7
clone size: -
V gene: TRBV7-2
CDR3 protein: CASSFVGGTGNYEQYF
CDR3 DNA: TGTGCCAGCAGCTTCGTTGGGGGGACAGGTAACTACGAGCAGTACTTC

D gene: TRBD2
J gene: TRBJ2-7
clone size: -
V gene: TRBV11-2
CDR3 protein: CASSYGTSGSYEGYF
CDR3 DNA: TGTGCCAGCAGCTACGGGACTAGCGGGAGCTATGAGGGGTACTTC

D gene: -
J gene: TRBJ1-6
clone size: -
V gene: TRBV20-1
CDR3 protein: CSATKQGRVSPLHF
CDR3 DNA: TGCAGTGCTACTAAACAAGGCCGGGTGTCACCCCTCCACTTT

D gene: TRBD1
J gene: TRBJ1-4
clone size: -
V gene: TRBV4-3
CDR3 protein: CANNQDEDRRSELFF
CDR3 DNA: TGCGCCAACAACCAAGATGAGGACAGGAGGAGCGAACTGTTTTTT

D gene: -
J gene: TRBJ1-3
clone size: many
V gene: TRBV28
CDR3 protein: CASSLYTAASGNTIYF
CDR3 DNA: TGTGCCAGCAGTTTATATACAGCCGCATCTGGAAACACCATATATTTT

D gene: TRBD2
J gene: TRBJ2-5
clone size: -
V gene: TRBV11-3
CDR3 protein: CASSLVTSVKTQYF
CDR3 DNA: TGTGCCAGTAGCTTAGTGACTAGCGTGAAGACCCAGTACTTC

D gene: -
J gene: TRBJ1-3
clone size: few
V gene: TRBV5-6
CDR3 protein: CASSIQSGNTIYF
CDR3 DNA: TGTGCCAGCAGCATACAGTCTGGAAACACCATATATTTT

D gene: -
J gene: TRBJ2-7
clone size: -
V gene: TRBV11-2
CDR3 protein: CAGSCDRGGYEHYF
CDR3 DNA: TGTGCCGGCAGTTGTGACCGCGGAGGATACGAGCATTACTTC

D gene: TRBD2
J gene: TRBJ2-3
clone size: -
V gene: TRBV29-1
CDR3 protein: CSVGTPSGWAPDTQYF
CDR3 DNA: TGCAGCGTTGGAACGCCTAGCGGGTGGGCCCCAGATACGCAGTATTTT

D gene: TRBD1
J gene: TRBJ2-2
clone size: once
V gene: TRBV6-5
CDR3 protein: CASSLQGDAGELFF
CDR3 DNA: TGTGCCAGTAGTTTACAGGGGGATGCCGGGGAGCTGTTTTTT

D gene: -
J gene: TRBJ1-1
clone size: many
V gene: TRBV30
CDR3 protein: CAWMPLSRVGGMNTEAFF
CDR3 DNA: TGTGCCTGGATGCCCTTATCCAGGGTCGGGGGAATGAACACTGAAGCTTTCTTT

D gene: -
J gene: TRBJ1-4
clone size: -
V gene: TRBV12-3/TRBV12-4
CDR3 protein: CASNPTVSNEKLFF
CDR3 DNA: TGTGCCAGCAATCCGACAGTAAGCAATGAAAAATTGTTTTTT

D gene: TRBD1
J gene: TRBJ2-7
clone size: once
V gene: TRBV6-2/TRBV6-3
CDR3 protein: CASTYSGQRYDPYEQYF
CDR3 DNA: TGTGCCAGCACTTATTCGGGACAGCGATACGACCCCTACGAGCAGTACTTC

D gene: -
J gene: TRBJ1-2
clone size: -
V gene: TRBV15
CDR3 protein: CATSRDLTGTNYGYTF
CDR3 DNA: TGTGCCACCAGCAGAGATCTTACAGGGACTAACTATGGCTACACCTTC

D gene: TRBD1
J gene: TRBJ1-2
clone size: -
V gene: TRBV11-1
CDR3 protein: CASSTGQEAGYVHTF
CDR3 DNA: TGTGCCAGCAGCACCGGACAGGAGGCAGGGTATGTACACACCTTC

D gene: -
J gene: TRBJ1-1
clone size: -
V gene: TRBV6-2/TRBV6-3
CDR3 protein: CASRDGMNTETIF
CDR3 DNA: TGTGCCAGCAGGGACGGAATGAACACTGAAACTATCTTT

D gene: TRBD1
J gene: TRBJ1-2
clone size: -
V gene: TRBV28
CDR3 protein: CASGVTGGRGYTF
CDR3 DNA: TGTGCCAGCGGAGTGACAGGGGGCCGTGGCTACACCTTC

D gene: -
J gene: TRBJ2-1
clone size: -
V gene: TRBV28
CDR3 protein: CARSGMYEQFF
CDR3 DNA: TGTGCCCGCAGCGGCATGTATGAACAGTTCTTC

D gene: -
J gene: TRBJ2-7
clone size: -
V gene: TRBV6-6
CDR3 protein: CASSYGGAGSYELYF
CDR3 DNA: TGTGCCAGCAGTTACGGGGGGGCCGGCTCTTACGAGCTGTACTTC

D gene: -
J gene: TRBJ1-2
clone size: -
V gene: TRBV28
CDR3 protein: CASTSRKYGYTF
CDR3 DNA: TGTGCCAGCACAAGCAGAAAATATGGCTACACCTTC

D gene: TRBD2
J gene: TRBJ2-2
clone size: -
V gene: TRBV11-1
CDR3 protein: CASSLRLAGESIGELFF
CDR3 DNA: TGTGCCAGCAGCCTGCGACTAGCTGGAGAATCCATCGGGGAGCTGTTTTTT

D gene: -
J gene: TRBJ1-3
clone size: -
V gene: TRBV11-2
CDR3 protein: CARGQGDSGNTIYF
CDR3 DNA: TGTGCCAGAGGGCAAGGCGACTCTGGAAACACCATATATTTT

D gene: -
J gene: TRBJ1-2
clone size: -
V gene: TRBV5-6
CDR3 protein: CASSLLRWGYGYTF
CDR3 DNA: TGTGCCAGCAGCTTGTTACGTTGGGGGTATGGCTATACATTC

D gene: -
J gene: TRBJ2-2
clone size: -
V gene: TRBV11-3
CDR3 protein: CVSSLVSNTAEMFF
CDR3 DNA: TGTGTCAGCAGCTTAGTCTCGAACACCGCGGAGATGTTTTTT

D gene: -
J gene: TRBJ1-2
clone size: -
V gene: TRBV20-1
CDR3 protein: CSAEDQRGYGYTF
CDR3 DNA: TGCAGTGCTGAGGATCAGAGAGGGTATGGCTACACTTTC

D gene: -
J gene: TRBJ1-6
clone size: many
V gene: TRBV12-3/TRBV12-4
CDR3 protein: CASTLNQLAPLHF
CDR3 DNA: TGTGCCAGCACTTTAAACCAGTTAGCACCCCTCCACTTT

D gene: -
J gene: TRBJ2-4
clone size: many
V gene: TRBV11-3
CDR3 protein: CASSLVGLAKNIQYF
CDR3 DNA: TGTGCCAGCAGCTTAGTCGGGTTAGCCAAAAACATTCAGTACTTC

D gene: -
J gene: TRBJ2-7
clone size: once
V gene: TRBV11-2
CDR3 protein: CAGSFPSYEHHF
CDR3 DNA: TGTGCCGGCAGCTTCCCATCCTACGAGCACCACTTC

D gene: -
J gene: TRBJ2-1
clone size: -
V gene: TRBV6-2/TRBV6-3
CDR3 protein: CASSRQSSYNEHIF
CDR3 DNA: TGTGCCAGCAGCCGCCAAAGCTCCTACAATGAGCATATCTTC

D gene: -
J gene: TRBJ2-2
clone size: -
V gene: TRBV6-1
CDR3 protein: CASTLKKSHLNTGELFF
CDR3 DNA: TGTGCCAGCACATTGAAAAAGTCTCATTTGAATACCGGGGAGCTGTTTTTT

D gene: -
J gene: TRBJ2-5
clone size: many
V gene: TRBV12-3/TRBV12-4
CDR3 protein: CASSPGVRGQIETQYF
CDR3 DNA: TGTGCCAGCAGTCCAGGGGTCAGAGGGCAGATAGAGACCCAGTACTTC

D gene: -
J gene: TRBJ1-1
clone size: -
V gene: TRBV11-1
CDR3 protein: CVSNLLADTEAFF
CDR3 DNA: TGTGTCAGCAACTTACTAGCAGACACTGAAGCTTTCTTT

D gene: TRBD1
J gene: TRBJ1-6
clone size: -
V gene: TRBV4-3
CDR3 protein: CASNPGDRGHSPLHF
CDR3 DNA: TGCGCCAGCAACCCCGGGGACAGGGGACATTCACCCCTTCACTTT

D gene: -
J gene: TRBJ2-5
clone size: -
V gene: TRBV28
CDR3 protein: CASSFREEIQYF
CDR3 DNA: TGTGCCAGCAGTTTCCGAGAAGAGATCCAGTACTTC

D gene: TRBD1
J gene: TRBJ2-7
clone size: -
V gene: TRBV6-1
CDR3 protein: CASIGGQLSYEEYF
CDR3 DNA: TGTGCCAGCATTGGGGGACAGCTTTCCTACGAGGAGTACTTC

D gene: -
J gene: TRBJ2-1
clone size: -
V gene: TRBV11-3
CDR3 protein: CASSLELSSESDNEQFF
CDR3 DNA: TGTGCCAGCAGCTTAGAGTTGAGTAGCGAGAGTGACAATGAGCAGTTCTTT

D gene: -
J gene: TRBJ2-7
clone size: -
V gene: TRBV29-1
CDR3 protein: CSLLETFSYEQYF
CDR3 DNA: TGCAGCCTTTTAGAAACATTCTCCTACGAGCAGTACTTC